This passage covers 20 T cell receptor beta chains from one sample sequenced in a study of blood T cell repertoires in COVID-19 (TCRdb year 2020). The library came from the immunoSEQ multiplex PCR assay. TCRdb limited this immuneACCESS table to in-frame rearrangements with V and J called. A share of clones is missing; checked studies link under half to unresolved V genes, and the rest is unexplained. This sample gives roughly 320,000 clones in total; almost 85% of them show up just once. In total, the top ten clones hold just over 7% of the sample. The material sequenced was peripheral blood. The source is a human donor in a cohort sampled during active COVID-19.

V is TRBV7-9 and J is TRBJ2-2; D is unclear. Germline CDR1 SEHNR, CDR2 FQNEAQ (reference sequence). This CDR3 has 12 amino acids. Trimming took 3 bases from V and 7 from J, leaving 6 bases between them. This CDR3 is CASSFLVGELFF. Written as DNA, the CDR3 is TGTGCCAGCAGCTTTCTTGTCGGGGAGCTGTTTTTT. The full variable domain, completed using reference TRBV7-9 and TRBJ2-2, is DTGVSQNPRHKITKRGQNVTFRCDPISEHNRLYWYRQTLGQGPEFLTYFQNEAQLEKSRLLSDRFSAERPKGSFSTLEIQRTEQGDSAMYLCASSFLVGELFFGEGSRLTVL.

This sequence joins TRBV3-1 (or the pseudogene TRBV3-2) and TRBJ2-2; D is undetermined. The V gene lost 3 bases and the J gene lost 2 bases, with 7 bases spanning the gap. In germline, CDR1 is LGHDT, CDR2 YNNKEL (reference sequence). The CDR3 contains 14 residues. CDR3 DNA: TGTGCCAGCAGCCAGGTAGTTAACACCGGGGAGCTGTTTTTT. Translation gives CASSQVVNTGELFF.

The rearrangement links TRBV3-1 (or the pseudogene TRBV3-2) to TRBJ2-7; no definite D call. CDR1 and CDR2 (germline): LGHDT, YNNKEL (reference sequence). The CDR3 totals 12 residues. V was clipped by 1 base and J by 6 bases, with 7 bases between them. In DNA, the CDR3 is TGTGCCAGCAGCCAAGGACAATTCGAGCAGTACTTC. As protein: CASSQGQFEQYF.

The CDR3 loop reads CASSSQRTDLRDGYTF. For the CDR3, the DNA is TGTGCCAGCAGCTCCCAAAGGACAGACCTCCGCGATGGCTACACCTTC. The chain uses TRBV7-9 and TRBJ1-2; the D gene is possibly TRBD1 (6 bases). Trimming took 4 bases from V and 6 from J, leaving 21 bases between them. The CDR3 length is 16 residues. Germline V gene data show CDR1 as SEHNR and CDR2 as FQNEAQ (reference sequence).

V is TRBV30 and J is TRBJ1-2; D gene uncertain. The CDR3 is 12 amino acids. Germline V gene data show CDR1 as GTSNPN and CDR2 as SVGIG (reference sequence). V lost 4 bases and J lost 0, with 6 bases in between. In nucleotides, the CDR3 is TGTGCCTGGACAGATACTAACTATGGCTACACCTTC. Encoded protein: CAWTDTNYGYTF.

The V and J genes are TRBV6-5 and TRBJ1-2, with 7 bases fitting TRBD1. This CDR3 is built from 16 residues. The junction had 7 bases not matched to a gene; V was cut back by 2 bases and J by 1 base. Germline assignment: CDR1 MNHEY and CDR2 SVGAGI. The CDR3 region has the DNA TGTGCCAGCAGTTACCCGAGACAGGGTGGTAACTATGGCTACACCTTC. It encodes CASSYPRQGGNYGYTF.

To note about this clone: A much larger clone sits a single nucleotide away, making a read error possible. The chain employs TRBV5-4 and TRBJ2-7; D is unclear. The germline gives CDR1 SGHNT, CDR2 YYREEE (reference sequence). This CDR3 is built from 13 residues. V was clipped by 0 bases and J by 2 bases, with 6 bases between them. CDR3 nucleotides: TGTGCCAGCAGCTTGGACAGCCCCTACGAGCAGTACTTC. This codes for CASSLDSPYEQYF.

The chain links TRBV6-2 or TRBV6-3 to TRBJ1-2, with 10 bases that match TRBD1. This CDR3 is built from 17 residues. Trimming took 0 bases from V and 4 from J; bases not matched to a gene: 8. Germline CDR1 reads MNHEY; CDR2 reads SVGEGT. The CDR3 DNA follows: TGTGCCAGCAGTTACTCGACCGGGACAGGGGTCATCTATGGCTACACCTTC. It translates to CASSYSTGTGVIYGYTF.

The chain uses TRBV11-2 and TRBJ2-7, with D possibly matching TRBD1 (6 bases). Germline assignment: CDR1 SGHAT and CDR2 FQNNGV. This CDR3 spans 13 amino acids. V lost 5 bases and J 4 bases, leaving 12 bases between the germline ends. The CDR3 DNA is TGTGCCAGCAGCGATCAAACAGGGTACGAGCAGTACTTC. Translated, it gives CASSDQTGYEQYF.

J is TRBJ1-4 and V is TRBV6-5; 7 nucleotides agree with TRBD1. Germline CDR1 MNHEY, CDR2 SVGAGI. After removal of 0 bases from V and 8 bases from J, the junction contained 6 bases not matched to a gene. This CDR3 spans 15 amino acids. CDR3 residues: CASSYSNRGREKLFF. CDR3 DNA: TGTGCCAGCAGTTACTCGAACAGGGGAAGGGAAAAACTGTTTTTT.

This clone showed up just once. The V and J genes are TRBV18 and TRBJ2-2; the D is unclear. This CDR3 region has 14 residues. V lost 1 base and J 3 bases, leaving 6 bases between the germline ends. The germline V gene has CDR1 KGHSH and CDR2 LQKENI. The DNA of the CDR3 is TGTGCCAGCTCACCACGTCCGTACACCGGGGAGCTGTTTTTT. Protein product: CASSPRPYTGELFF.

The chain links TRBV15 to TRBJ2-3; D uncertain. Germline V gene sequence: CDR1 LNHNV, CDR2 YYDKDF (reference sequence). The CDR3 has 14 amino acids. Trimming pared 1 base from V and 4 bases from J, leaving 9 bases between. DNA of the CDR3: TGTGCCACCAGCAGAGGCCGTCGCGCAGATACGCAGTATTTT. Translated: CATSRGRRADTQYF. The variable domain in full, with the rest retrieved from reference TRBV15 and TRBJ2-3, is DAMVIQNPRYQVTQFGKPVTLSCSQTLNHNVMYWYQQKSSQAPKLLFHYYDKDFNNEADTPDNFQSRRPNTSFCFLDIRSPGLGDTAMYLCATSRGRRADTQYFGPGTRLTVL.

This clone was recorded once. This sequence joins TRBV19 and TRBJ2-3, with D possibly being TRBD2 (6 bases). CDR3 length: 17 residues. V was cut by 3 bases and J by 2 bases, with 18 bases left in between. Germline V lookup: CDR1 LNHDA, CDR2 SQIVND (reference sequence). The CDR3 here is CASSIDWRGANTDTQYF. CDR3 DNA: TGTGCCAGTAGTATCGACTGGAGGGGCGCGAACACAGATACGCAGTATTTT.

This chain's CDR3 is CASSISGGGFTDTQYF. DNA of the CDR3: TGTGCCAGTAGTATATCAGGCGGGGGGTTCACAGATACGCAGTATTTT. The chain combines TRBV19 with TRBJ2-3; TRBD2 matches at 8 bases. Germline CDR1 is LNHDA and CDR2 is SQIVND (reference sequence). This CDR3 comprises 16 residues. J gave up 2 bases and V 2 bases, and 6 bases lay outside the gene matches.

The rearrangement joins TRBV4-1 to TRBJ1-1, with D uncertain. Per the germline V gene, CDR1 is MGHRA and CDR2 is YSYEKL. The germline V and J ends were trimmed by 1 base and 7 bases, with 13 bases remaining between them. The CDR3 runs to 14 residues. In DNA form, the CDR3 reads TGCGCCAGCAGCCAAGTTGGCCGTCAATTTGAAGCTTTCTTT. It is translated as CASSQVGRQFEAFF.

V gene TRBV12-3 or TRBV12-4 combines with J gene TRBJ1-2, with D perhaps TRBD1 (5 bases). The CDR3 runs 13 residues. The ends were cut back, 5 bases at V and 4 bases at J, with 11 bases in the middle. CDR3 DNA sequence: TGTGCCAGCAGTCTGACAGCAATCTATGGCTACACCTTC. Encoded protein: CASSLTAIYGYTF.

There are a few counts of this clone. The CDR3 DNA reads as TGTGCCAGCAGCCATAACAGGGGTTTCTTCACTGAAGCTTTCTTT. Its translation: CASSHNRGFFTEAFF. The chain combines TRBV9 with TRBJ1-1; 7 positions match TRBD1. The CDR3 consists of 15 residues. V was pared by 4 bases and J by 4 bases, with 10 bases of the junction left unmatched. Per the germline V gene, CDR1 is SGDLS and CDR2 is YYNGEE.

The V call is TRBV7-3, the J call TRBJ2-3; 10 bases align to TRBD2. From germline, CDR1 is SGHTA and CDR2 FQGTGA. V trimming: 5 bases; J trimming: 1 base; junction bases outside the gene matches: 3. CDR3 length: 15 amino acids. CDR3 nucleotide sequence: TGTGCCAGCAGCCCTCTAGCGGGGGGCACAGATACGCAGTATTTT. Amino acids: CASSPLAGGTDTQYF.

The rearrangement joins TRBV2 to TRBJ2-7; 8 positions agree with TRBD1. V lost 4 bases and J lost 3; bases outside the gene matches: 2. The CDR3 consists of 13 residues. The germline V gene has CDR1 SNHLY and CDR2 FYNNEI. CDR3 loop: CASSVDRGYEQYF. The CDR3 nucleotides are TGTGCCAGCAGTGTAGACAGGGGCTACGAGCAGTACTTC.

Comment on this clone: This sample also contains other DNA sequences that code for the same CDR3. V usage is TRBV6-5 and J usage is TRBJ2-7, with TRBD2 matching 8 bases. Trimming cost V 0 bases and J 4 bases; bases outside gene matches: 5. This CDR3 region has 15 residues. Germline CDR1 MNHEY, CDR2 SVGAGI. The CDR3 loop is CASSYSPGGPYEQYF. Written as DNA, the CDR3 is TGTGCCAGCAGTTACTCTCCGGGGGGGCCTTACGAGCAGTACTTC.